The clone carrying this T cell receptor beta chain was picked up many times. Its target is unknown. The entry originates in a study of spatial heterogeneity in lung cancer. In TCRdb, the 5' RACE reads were re-called with MiXCR into one record per CDR3 protein. The sample holds approximately 8,800 distinct CDR3 sequences, 4.5% to 6% seen once. Findings of the study overall: Counts that tracked tumor mutation counts were those of expanded intratumoral alpha and beta TCRs.

The ends were cut back, 1 base at V and 3 bases at J, with 10 bases in the middle. This CDR3 region has 14 residues. CDR1 and CDR2 (germline): MDHEN, SYDVKM. Time point here: sample taken at primary tumor resection. The TCR was taken from a male donor with early-stage non-small cell lung cancer. The chain recombines TRBV28 with TRBJ2-7, with a possible D match to TRBD2 (5 bases). The source material was lung tumor tissue, sampled at surgery. The CDR3, as DNA: TGTGCCAGCAGTTTATCCTATCGGGGCTACGAGCAGTACTTC. Its protein product is CASSLSYRGYEQYF.